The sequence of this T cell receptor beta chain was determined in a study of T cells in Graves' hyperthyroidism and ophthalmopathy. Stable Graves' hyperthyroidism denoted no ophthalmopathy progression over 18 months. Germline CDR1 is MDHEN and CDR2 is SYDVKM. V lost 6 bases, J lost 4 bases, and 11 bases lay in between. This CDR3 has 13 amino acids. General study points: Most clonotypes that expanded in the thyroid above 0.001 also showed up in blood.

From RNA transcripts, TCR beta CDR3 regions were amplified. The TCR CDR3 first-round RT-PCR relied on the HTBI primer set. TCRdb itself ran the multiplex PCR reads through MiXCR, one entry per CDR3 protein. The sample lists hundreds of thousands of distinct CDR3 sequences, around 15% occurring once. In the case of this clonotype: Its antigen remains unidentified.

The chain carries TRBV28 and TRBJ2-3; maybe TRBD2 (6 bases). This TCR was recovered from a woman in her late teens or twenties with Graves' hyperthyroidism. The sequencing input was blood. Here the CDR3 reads CASRKPGADTQYF. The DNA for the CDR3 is TGTGCCAGCAGGAAGCCGGGAGCAGATACGCAGTATTTT.